This T cell receptor beta chain derives from a study of response to subunit inactivated influenza vaccine. Overall study findings and caveats: Authors suggested each seasonal influenza vaccination recruits few new T cells.

This clonotype was picked up many times. No antigen is known for it. TCRdb processed the RT-PCR reads anew with MiXCR; each CDR3 protein has one entry. The sample holds about 620,000 distinct CDR3 sequences; about 11% are singletons and the top ten take roughly 10%. The CDR3 covers 13 residues. Germline CDR1 DFQATT, CDR2 SNEGSKA (reference sequence). V trimming: 3 bases; J trimming: 8 bases; junction bases outside the gene matches: 8. This TCR came from a man aged 45-65 years who received an inactivated influenza vaccine. This chain links TRBV20-1 with TRBJ2-3, with 7 nucleotides matching TRBD2. The material was PBMCs from blood, obtained on the day of vaccination. This chain's CDR3 is CSARAGGIRTQYF. As DNA, the CDR3 is TGCAGTGCTAGGGCCGGGGGGATTCGTACGCAGTATTTT.